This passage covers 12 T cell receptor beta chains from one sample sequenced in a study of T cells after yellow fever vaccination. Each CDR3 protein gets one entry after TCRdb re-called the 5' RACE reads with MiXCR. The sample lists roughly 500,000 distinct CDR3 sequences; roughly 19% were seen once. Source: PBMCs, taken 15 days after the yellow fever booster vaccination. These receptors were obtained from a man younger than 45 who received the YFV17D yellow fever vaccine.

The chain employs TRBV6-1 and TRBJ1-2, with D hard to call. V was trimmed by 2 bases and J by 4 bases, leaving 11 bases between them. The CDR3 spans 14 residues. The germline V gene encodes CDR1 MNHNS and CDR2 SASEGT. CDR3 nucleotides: TGTGCCAGCAGTGAAATCGGCGGGTCCTATGGCTACACCTTC. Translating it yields CASSEIGGSYGYTF.

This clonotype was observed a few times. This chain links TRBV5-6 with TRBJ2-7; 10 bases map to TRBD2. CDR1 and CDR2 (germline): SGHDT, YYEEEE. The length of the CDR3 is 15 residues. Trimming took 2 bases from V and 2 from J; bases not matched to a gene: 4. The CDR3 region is CASSLGLAVTYEQYF. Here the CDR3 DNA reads TGTGCCAGCAGCTTAGGACTAGCGGTAACCTACGAGCAGTACTTC.

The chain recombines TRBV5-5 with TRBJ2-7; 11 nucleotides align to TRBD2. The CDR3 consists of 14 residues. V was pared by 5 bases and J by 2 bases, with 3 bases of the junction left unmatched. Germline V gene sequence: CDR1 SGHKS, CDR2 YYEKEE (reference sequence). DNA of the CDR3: TGTGCCAGCAGGCTAGCGGGAGGAACCTACGAGCAGTACTTC. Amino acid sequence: CASRLAGGTYEQYF. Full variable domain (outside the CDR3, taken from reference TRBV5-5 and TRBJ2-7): DAGVTQSPTHLIKTRGQQVTLRCSPISGHKSVSWYQQVLGQGPQFIFQYYEKEERGRGNFPDRFSARQFPNYSSELNVNALLLGDSALYLCASRLAGGTYEQYFGPGTRLTVT.

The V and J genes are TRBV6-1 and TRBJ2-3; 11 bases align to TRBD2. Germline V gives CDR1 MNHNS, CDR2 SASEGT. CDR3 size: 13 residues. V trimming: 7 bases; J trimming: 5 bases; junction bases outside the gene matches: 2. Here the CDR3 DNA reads TGTGCCAGCATTGGACTAGCGGGAGATACGCAGTATTTT. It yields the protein CASIGLAGDTQYF.

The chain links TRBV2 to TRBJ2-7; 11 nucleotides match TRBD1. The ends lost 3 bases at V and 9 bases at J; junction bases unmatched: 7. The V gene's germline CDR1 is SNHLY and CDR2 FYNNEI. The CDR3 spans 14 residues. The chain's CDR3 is CASSEQGQGAVQYF. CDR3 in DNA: TGTGCCAGCAGTGAGCAAGGACAGGGGGCTGTGCAGTACTTC.

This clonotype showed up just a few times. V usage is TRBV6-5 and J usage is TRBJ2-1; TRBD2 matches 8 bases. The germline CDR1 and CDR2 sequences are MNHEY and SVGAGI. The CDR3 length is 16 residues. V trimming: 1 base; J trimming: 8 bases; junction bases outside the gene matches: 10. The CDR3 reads CASSYFSETSAHEQFF. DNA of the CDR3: TGTGCCAGCAGTTACTTTTCTGAGACTAGCGCACATGAGCAGTTCTTC.

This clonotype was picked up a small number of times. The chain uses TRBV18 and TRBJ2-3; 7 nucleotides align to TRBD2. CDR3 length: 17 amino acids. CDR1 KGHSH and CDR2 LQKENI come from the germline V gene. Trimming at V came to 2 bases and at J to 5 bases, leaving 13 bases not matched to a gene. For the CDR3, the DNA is TGTGCCAGCTCACCAGGTTTGGCGGGAGATTCGAGAGATACGCAGTATTTT. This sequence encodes CASSPGLAGDSRDTQYF. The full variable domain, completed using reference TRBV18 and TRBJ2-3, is NAGVMQNPRHLVRRRGQEARLRCSPMKGHSHVYWYRQLPEEGLKFMVYLQKENIIDESGMPKERFSAEFPKEGPSILRIQQVVRGDSAAYFCASSPGLAGDSRDTQYFGPGTRLTVL.

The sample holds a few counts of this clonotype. The CDR3 nucleotides read TGCAGTGCTAGGGGCCCCCCGGGAGGGACTGAAGCTTTCTTT. Amino acid sequence: CSARGPPGGTEAFF. The rearrangement uses TRBV20-1 and TRBJ1-1; no firm D call. The germline V gene encodes CDR1 DFQATT and CDR2 SNEGSKA (reference sequence). This CDR3 comprises 14 residues. The V and J ends lost 3 bases and 5 bases respectively, with 16 bases between them.

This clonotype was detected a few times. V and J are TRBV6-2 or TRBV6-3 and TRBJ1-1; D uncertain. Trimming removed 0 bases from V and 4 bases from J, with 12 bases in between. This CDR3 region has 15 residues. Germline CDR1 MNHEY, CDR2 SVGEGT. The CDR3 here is CASSYSLGFGTEAFF. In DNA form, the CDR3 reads TGTGCCAGCAGTTACTCCCTCGGTTTCGGCACTGAAGCTTTCTTT.

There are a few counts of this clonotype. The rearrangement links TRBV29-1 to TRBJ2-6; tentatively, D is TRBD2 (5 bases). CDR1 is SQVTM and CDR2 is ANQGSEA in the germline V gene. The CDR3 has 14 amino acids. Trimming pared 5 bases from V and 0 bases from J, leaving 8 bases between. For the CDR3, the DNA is TGCAGCGTTTATGGGAGCTCTGGGGCCAACGTCCTGACTTTC. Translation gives CSVYGSSGANVLTF.

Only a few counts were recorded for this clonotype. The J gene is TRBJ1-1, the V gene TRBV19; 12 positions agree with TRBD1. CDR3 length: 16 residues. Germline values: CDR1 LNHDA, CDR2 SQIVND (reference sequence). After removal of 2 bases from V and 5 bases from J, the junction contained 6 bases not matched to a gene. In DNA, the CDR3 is TGTGCCAGTAGTATACTGGGGACAGGGGGCCGGACTGAAGCTTTCTTT. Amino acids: CASSILGTGGRTEAFF.

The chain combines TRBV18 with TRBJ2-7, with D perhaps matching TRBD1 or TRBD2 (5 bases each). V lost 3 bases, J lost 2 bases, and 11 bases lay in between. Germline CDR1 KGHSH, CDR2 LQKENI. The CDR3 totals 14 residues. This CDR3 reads CASSPPGRTYEQYF. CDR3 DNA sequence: TGTGCCAGCTCACCCCCGGGACGAACCTACGAGCAGTACTTC. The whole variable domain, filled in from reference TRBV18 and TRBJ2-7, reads NAGVMQNPRHLVRRRGQEARLRCSPMKGHSHVYWYRQLPEEGLKFMVYLQKENIIDESGMPKERFSAEFPKEGPSILRIQQVVRGDSAAYFCASSPPGRTYEQYFGPGTRLTVT.